This TCR beta chain appears in the sequencing data of a study of beta chain features in type 1 diabetes. Expressed TCRB transcripts were sequenced after all isolated RNA was converted to cDNA. Read counts averaged approximately 3.5 million for samples of naive, central memory and regulatory T cells. The repertoire was sequenced with immunoSEQ multiplex PCR; TCRdb's copy has only in-frame clones and lacks some. This table holds under 200,000 clones, 10% found once. A word on this clone: The antigen remains unidentified.

Study-level results: cDNA sequencing could over-represent cells with high TCR expression. Patients with Type 1 diabetes showed moderately but significantly shorter TCRB CDR3s in all four CD4+ subsets. In the patient group, naive, central memory and Treg TCRB repertoires seemed more alike than in the healthy donor group.

Sequencing used central memory CD4+ T cells from blood. The TCR comes from a man under 40 with type 1 diabetes.

The CDR3 loop is CAWSVYAVSEAFF. The CDR3 nucleotides are TGTGCCTGGAGTGTATACGCGGTCTCTGAAGCTTTCTTT. The chain joins TRBV30 to TRBJ1-1; D uncertain. CDR3 length: 13 residues. Germline CDR1 and CDR2: GTSNPN and SVGIG (reference sequence). V dropped 0 bases and J dropped 6 bases, with 11 bases sitting between them.